A single sample gave rise to the 8 T cell receptor beta chains below, sequenced in a study of radiotherapy plus CTLA-4 blockade in lung cancer. Some clones are missing from TCRdb's copy, which holds only in-frame ones; the method was immunoSEQ multiplex PCR. The sample has 80,000 to 95,000 clones; roughly 80% are singletons. The sample was peripheral blood, taken from a patient treated with radiotherapy plus ipilimumab. The source of these receptors is a human donor with non-small cell lung cancer that progressed on radiotherapy plus ipilimumab.

The chain joins TRBV30 to TRBJ1-1; possible D gene TRBD1, 5 bases. The CDR3 length is 13 residues. Trimming pared 3 bases from V and 1 base from J, leaving 9 bases between. Germline assignment: CDR1 GTSNPN and CDR2 SVGIG (reference sequence). In nucleotides, the CDR3 is TGTGCCTGGAGATTGGGACGGAACACTGAAGCTTTCTTT. Its translation: CAWRLGRNTEAFF.

This clone came up once. The V and J genes are TRBV27 and TRBJ1-5; D may be TRBD1 (6 bases). The CDR3 contains 15 residues. CDR1 is MNHEY, CDR2 SMNVEV, per germline (reference sequence). V was cut by 6 bases and J by 0 bases, with 12 bases left in between. CDR3: CASRPQGNSNQPQHF. The DNA for the CDR3 is TGTGCCAGCAGACCACAGGGTAATAGCAATCAGCCCCAGCATTTT.

This clone was seen only once. The gene calls are TRBV28 and TRBJ2-5; D is uncertain. Trimming pared 8 bases from V and 4 bases from J, leaving 8 bases between. The CDR3 spans 11 residues. Germline CDR1 MDHEN, CDR2 SYDVKM. CDR3 amino acids: CASPTGETQYF. Written as DNA, the CDR3 is TGTGCCAGCCCGACTGGAGAGACCCAGTACTTC.

The chain carries TRBV5-1 and TRBJ2-1, with 16 bases matching TRBD2. Germline V lookup: CDR1 SGHRS, CDR2 YFSETQ. The V segment lost 3 bases and the J segment 4 bases; nucleotides outside the gene matches: 10. The CDR3 runs to 19 residues. The CDR3 loop reads CASSSPGTSGRAIYNEQFF. The CDR3 coding sequence is TGCGCCAGCAGCTCCCCCGGGACTAGCGGGAGGGCCATATACAATGAGCAGTTCTTC. Looking up the rest from reference TRBV5-1 and TRBJ2-1 gives the full variable domain: KAGVTQTPRYLIKTRGQQVTLSCSPISGHRSVSWYQQTPGQGLQFLFEYFSETQRNKGNFPGRFSGRQFSNSRSEMNVSTLELGDSALYLCASSSPGTSGRAIYNEQFFGPGTRLTVL.

The V and J genes are TRBV7-9 and TRBJ1-2; no firm D call. V was trimmed by 5 bases and J by 2 bases, leaving 9 bases between them. The germline V gene has CDR1 SEHNR and CDR2 FQNEAQ (reference sequence). This CDR3 contains 13 residues. The DNA of the CDR3 is TGTGCCAGCAGCAGAACACCAAACTATGGCTACACCTTC. Amino acid sequence: CASSRTPNYGYTF.

This sequence joins TRBV25-1 and TRBJ2-1; TRBD1 matches at 8 bases. The ends lost 7 bases at V and 8 bases at J; junction bases unmatched: 4. This CDR3 region has 12 residues. CDR1 is MGHDK, CDR2 SYGVNS, per germline. CDR3 nucleotide sequence: TGTGCCAGCACGGACAGGGCCCATGAGCAGTTCTTC. This codes for CASTDRAHEQFF.

The chain uses TRBV29-1 and TRBJ1-1; possible D gene TRBD1, 6 bases. The germline V gene encodes CDR1 SQVTM and CDR2 ANQGSEA. CDR3 size: 11 residues. Trimming removed 5 bases from V and 6 bases from J, with 10 bases in between. CDR3 in amino acids: CSVRDISEAFF. CDR3 nucleotides: TGCAGCGTTCGGGACATCTCTGAAGCTTTCTTT. Full variable domain (outside the CDR3, taken from reference TRBV29-1 and TRBJ1-1): SAVISQKPSRDICQRGTSLTIQCQVDSQVTMMFWYRQQPGQSLTLIATANQGSEATYESGFVIDKFPISRPNLTFSTLTVSNMSPEDSSIYLCSVRDISEAFFGQGTRLTVV.

This sequence joins TRBV28 and TRBJ2-1, with TRBD1 matching over 9 bases. J lost 10 bases, V lost 8 bases, and 9 bases had no gene match. The germline gives CDR1 MDHEN, CDR2 SYDVKM. The CDR3 sequence is 13 residues long. The CDR3, as DNA: TGTGCCAGCGGGGACAGGGCCGTTTGGGAGCAGTTCTTC. It encodes CASGDRAVWEQFF.